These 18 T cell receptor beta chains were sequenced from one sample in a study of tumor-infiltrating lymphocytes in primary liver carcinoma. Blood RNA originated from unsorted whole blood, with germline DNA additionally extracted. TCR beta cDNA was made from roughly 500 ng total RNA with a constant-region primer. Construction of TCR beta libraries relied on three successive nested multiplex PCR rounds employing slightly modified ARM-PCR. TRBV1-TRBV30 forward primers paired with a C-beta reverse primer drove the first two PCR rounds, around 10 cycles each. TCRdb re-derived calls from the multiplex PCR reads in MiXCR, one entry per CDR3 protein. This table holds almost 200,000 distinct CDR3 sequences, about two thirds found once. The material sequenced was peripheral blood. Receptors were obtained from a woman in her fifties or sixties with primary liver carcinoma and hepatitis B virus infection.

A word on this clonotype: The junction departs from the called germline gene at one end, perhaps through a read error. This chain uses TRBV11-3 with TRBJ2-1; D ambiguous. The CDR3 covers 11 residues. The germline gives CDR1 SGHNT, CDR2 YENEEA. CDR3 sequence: CANSLNDEQFF. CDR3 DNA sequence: TGTGCCAACAGCTTAAACGATGAGCAGTTCTTC.

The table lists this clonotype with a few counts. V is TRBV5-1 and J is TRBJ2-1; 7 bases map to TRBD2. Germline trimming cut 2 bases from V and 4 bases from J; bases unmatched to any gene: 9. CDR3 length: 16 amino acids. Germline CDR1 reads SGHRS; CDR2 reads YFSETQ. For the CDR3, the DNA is TGCGCCAGCAGCTTCTCGTCGTCTAGCGGATACAATGAGCAGTTCTTC. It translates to CASSFSSSSGYNEQFF.

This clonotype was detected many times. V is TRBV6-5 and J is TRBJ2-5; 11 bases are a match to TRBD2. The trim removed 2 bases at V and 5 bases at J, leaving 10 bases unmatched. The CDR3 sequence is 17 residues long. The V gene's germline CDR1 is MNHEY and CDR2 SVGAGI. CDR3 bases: TGTGCCAGCAGTTACGGGATAGCGGGAGGGGCATATGAGACCCAGTACTTC. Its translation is CASSYGIAGGAYETQYF.

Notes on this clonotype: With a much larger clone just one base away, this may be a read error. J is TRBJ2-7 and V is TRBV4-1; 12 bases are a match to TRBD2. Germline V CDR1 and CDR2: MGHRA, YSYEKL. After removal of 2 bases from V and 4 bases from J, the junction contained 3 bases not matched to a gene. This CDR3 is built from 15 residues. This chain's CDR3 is CASSQPTSGSYEQYF. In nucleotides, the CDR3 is TGCGCCAGCAGCCAACCGACTAGCGGGAGTTACGAGCAGTACTTC.

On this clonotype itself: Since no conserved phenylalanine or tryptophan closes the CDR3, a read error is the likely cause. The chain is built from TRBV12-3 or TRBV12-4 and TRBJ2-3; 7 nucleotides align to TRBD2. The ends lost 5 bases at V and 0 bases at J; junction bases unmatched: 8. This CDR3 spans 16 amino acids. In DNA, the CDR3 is TGTGCCAGCAGTGCCAGGACTAGTGATAGCACAGATACGCAGTATTTA. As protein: CASSARTSDSTDTQYL.

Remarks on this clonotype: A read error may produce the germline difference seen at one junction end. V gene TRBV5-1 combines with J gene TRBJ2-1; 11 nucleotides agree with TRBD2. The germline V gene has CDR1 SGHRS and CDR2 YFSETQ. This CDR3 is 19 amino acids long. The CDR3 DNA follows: TGCACCAGCAGCCGCCACCCCCCCACTAGCGGGAGCTCCTACAATGAGCAGTTCTTC. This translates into CTSSRHPPTSGSSYNEQFF.

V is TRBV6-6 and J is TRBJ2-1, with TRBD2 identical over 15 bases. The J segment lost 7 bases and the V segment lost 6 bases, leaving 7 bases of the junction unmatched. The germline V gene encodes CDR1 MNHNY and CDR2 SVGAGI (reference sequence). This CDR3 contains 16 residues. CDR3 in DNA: TGTGCCAGCAGGGTTCGCGGGACTAGCGGGAGGAATGAGCAGTTCTTC. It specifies CASRVRGTSGRNEQFF.

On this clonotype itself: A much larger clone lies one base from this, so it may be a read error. For the CDR3, the DNA is TGTGCCAGCAGTGCGGGACTAGCTAAAACCGTGGAGCTGTTTTTT. It yields the protein CASSAGLAKTVELFF. The chain employs TRBV6-2 or TRBV6-3 and TRBJ2-2; TRBD2 matches 9 bases. This CDR3 contains 15 residues. Germline V gene data show CDR1 as MNHEY and CDR2 as SVGEGT.

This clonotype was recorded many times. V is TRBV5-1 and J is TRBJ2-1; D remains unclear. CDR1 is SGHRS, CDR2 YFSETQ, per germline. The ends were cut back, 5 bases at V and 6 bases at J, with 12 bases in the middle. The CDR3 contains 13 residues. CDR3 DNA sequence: TGCGCCAGCAGACCCGACGCCACCAATGAGCAGTTCTTC. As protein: CASRPDATNEQFF.

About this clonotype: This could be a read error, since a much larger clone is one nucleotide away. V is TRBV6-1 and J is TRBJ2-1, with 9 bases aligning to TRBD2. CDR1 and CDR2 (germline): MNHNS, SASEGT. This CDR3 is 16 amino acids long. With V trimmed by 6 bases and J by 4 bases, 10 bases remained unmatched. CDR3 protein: CASRERSGRKYNEQFF. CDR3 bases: TGTGCCAGCAGGGAACGAAGCGGGAGGAAATACAATGAGCAGTTCTTC.

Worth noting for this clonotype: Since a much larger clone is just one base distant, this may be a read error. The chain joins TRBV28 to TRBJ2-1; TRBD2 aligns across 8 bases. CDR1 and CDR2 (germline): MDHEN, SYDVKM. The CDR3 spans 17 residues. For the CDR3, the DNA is TGTGCCAGCAGTTTATTGGGTAGCGGGATCTCCTACAATGAGCTGTTCTTC. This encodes CASSLLGSGISYNELFF.

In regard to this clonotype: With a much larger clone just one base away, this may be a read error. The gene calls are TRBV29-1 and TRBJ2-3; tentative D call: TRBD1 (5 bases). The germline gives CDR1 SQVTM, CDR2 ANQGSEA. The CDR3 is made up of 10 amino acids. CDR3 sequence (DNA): TGCAACGTGCCAGGGGATACGCAGTATTTT. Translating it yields CNVPGDTQYF.

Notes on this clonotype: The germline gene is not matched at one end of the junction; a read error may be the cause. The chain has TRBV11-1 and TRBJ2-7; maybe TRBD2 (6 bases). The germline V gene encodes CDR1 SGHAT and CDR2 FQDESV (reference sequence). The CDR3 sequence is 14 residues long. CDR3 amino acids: CASSLDLSGVERYF. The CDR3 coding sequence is TGTGCCAGCAGCTTAGACCTATCGGGAGTCGAGCGGTACTTC.

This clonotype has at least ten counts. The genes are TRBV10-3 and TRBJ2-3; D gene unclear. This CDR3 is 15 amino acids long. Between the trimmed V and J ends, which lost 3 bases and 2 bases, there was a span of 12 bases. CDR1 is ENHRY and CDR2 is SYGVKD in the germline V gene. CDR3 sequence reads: CAISDSWVSTDTQYF. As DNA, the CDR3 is TGTGCCATCAGTGACTCGTGGGTATCCACAGATACGCAGTATTTT.

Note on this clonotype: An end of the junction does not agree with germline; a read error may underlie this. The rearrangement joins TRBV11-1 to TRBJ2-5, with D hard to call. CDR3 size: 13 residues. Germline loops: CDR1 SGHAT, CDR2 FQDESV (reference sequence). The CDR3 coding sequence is TGTACCAGCAGCTTATTAGGAATGGAGACCAAGTACTTC. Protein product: CTSSLLGMETKYF.

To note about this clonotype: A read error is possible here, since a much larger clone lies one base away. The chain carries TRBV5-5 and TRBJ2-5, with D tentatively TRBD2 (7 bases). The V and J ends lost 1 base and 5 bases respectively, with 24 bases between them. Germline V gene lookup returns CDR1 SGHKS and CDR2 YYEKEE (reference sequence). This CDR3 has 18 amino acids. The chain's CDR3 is CASSLFGTNGLGGETQYF. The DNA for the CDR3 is TGTGCCAGCAGCTTGTTTGGGACTAACGGTTTAGGGGGGGAGACCCAGTACTTC.

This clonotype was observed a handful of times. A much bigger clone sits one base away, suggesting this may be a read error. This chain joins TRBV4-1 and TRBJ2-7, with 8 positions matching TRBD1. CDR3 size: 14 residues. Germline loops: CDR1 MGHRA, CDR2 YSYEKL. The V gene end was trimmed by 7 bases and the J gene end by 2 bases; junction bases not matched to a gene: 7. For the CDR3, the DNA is TGCGCCAGCAACCGGACAGGGATTACCTACGAGCAGTACTTC. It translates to CASNRTGITYEQYF.

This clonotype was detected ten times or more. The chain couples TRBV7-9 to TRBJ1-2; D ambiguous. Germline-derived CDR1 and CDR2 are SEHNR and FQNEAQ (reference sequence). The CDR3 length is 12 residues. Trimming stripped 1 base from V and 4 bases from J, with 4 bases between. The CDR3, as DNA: TGTGCCAGCAGCTTAGACATCTATGGCTACACCTTC. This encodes CASSLDIYGYTF.